What follows are 11 T cell receptor beta chains derived from one specimen sequenced in a study of T cell changes during pregnancy in multiple sclerosis (dated by TCRdb to 2018 to 2020). Library method: the immunoSEQ multiplex PCR assay. This is the immuneACCESS table as TCRdb keeps it, with only in-frame sequences that have V and J called. A part of the clones is gone; compared with another copy, unresolved V genes explain less than half, and the rest is unexplained. The table for this sample lists around 45,000 clones; roughly 90% of them were counted only once. The ten most abundant clones make up approximately 0.7% of the sample. The sample in question was CD4+ T cells from peripheral blood mononuclear cells, obtained before pregnancy. These receptor sequences come from a female donor with multiple sclerosis, enrolled in a pregnancy study.

The chain carries TRBV30 and TRBJ2-3, with 7 positions matching TRBD1. CDR1 GTSNPN and CDR2 SVGIG come from the germline V gene (reference sequence). CDR3 length equals 13 residues. V trimming: 0 bases; J trimming: 4 bases; junction bases outside the gene matches: 1. The CDR3 spells CAWSVRGPDTQYF. In DNA, the CDR3 is TGTGCCTGGAGTGTTAGGGGGCCAGATACGCAGTATTTT. Full variable domain (rest looked up from reference TRBV30 and TRBJ2-3): SQTIHQWPATLVQPVGSPLSLECTVEGTSNPNLYWYRQAAGRGLQLLFYSVGIGQISSEVPQNLSASRPQDRQFILSSKKLLLSDSGFYLCAWSVRGPDTQYFGPGTRLTVL.

The J gene is TRBJ2-7, the V gene TRBV4-3; D is possibly TRBD1 (6 bases). Germline lookup yields CDR1 LGHNA and CDR2 YSLEER. Deletions cut 0 bases from V and 5 bases from J, with 11 bases between. The CDR3 spans 14 residues. The CDR3 loop reads CASSQERRGHEQYF. The CDR3 DNA follows: TGCGCCAGCAGCCAAGAGCGCAGGGGCCACGAGCAGTACTTC.

This clone was counted a single time. The gene calls are TRBV2 and TRBJ1-4, with a possible D match to TRBD1 (6 bases). The CDR3 runs 15 residues. Germline assignment: CDR1 SNHLY and CDR2 FYNNEI. V lost 6 bases, J lost 8 bases, and 19 bases lay in between. CDR3 region: CASRRRGGAGEKLFF. The CDR3 nucleotides read TGTGCCAGCAGGCGGCGCGGGGGGGCGGGAGAAAAACTGTTTTTT.

The rearrangement joins TRBV7-2 to TRBJ2-2; the D gene is possibly TRBD2 (5 bases). Germline V lookup: CDR1 SGHTA, CDR2 FQGNSA. This CDR3 contains 15 residues. V dropped 3 bases and J dropped 6 bases, with 14 bases sitting between them. Here the CDR3 DNA reads TGTGCCAGCAGCTTTTGGGTAGGGAGCGCCGGGGAGCTGTTTTTT. This gives the protein CASSFWVGSAGELFF.

This clone was seen only once. The chain combines TRBV5-4 with TRBJ1-1; perhaps TRBD1 as D (5 bases). CDR3 length equals 17 residues. Germline V lookup: CDR1 SGHNT, CDR2 YYREEE (reference sequence). The ends were cut back, 0 bases at V and 10 bases at J, with 25 bases in the middle. The CDR3 DNA sequence: TGTGCCAGCAGCTTGGCCTCCGACGGGGGTGCGGGGTTAGGAGCTTTCTTT. This codes for CASSLASDGGAGLGAFF.

This rearrangement joins TRBV18 to TRBJ2-3, with 10 positions matching TRBD2. This CDR3 is built from 16 residues. V lost 2 bases and J lost 4; bases outside the gene matches: 6. Looked up from germline, CDR1 is KGHSH and CDR2 is LQKENI. The CDR3 is CASSPKAGGRADTQYF. Here the CDR3 DNA reads TGTGCCAGCTCACCAAAAGCGGGGGGGCGCGCAGATACGCAGTATTTT.

V gene TRBV2 combines with J gene TRBJ2-2; TRBD2 agrees at 9 bases. The CDR3 contains 15 residues. Trimming cost V 6 bases and J 7 bases; bases outside gene matches: 9. Per the germline V gene, CDR1 is SNHLY and CDR2 is FYNNEI. CDR3 bases: TGTGCCAGCAGACTAGTAGCGGGGGCGTACGGGGAGCTGTTTTTT. The encoded protein is CASRLVAGAYGELFF.

V gene TRBV28 combines with J gene TRBJ2-3; 8 bases align to TRBD1. The CDR3 contains 15 residues. V lost 5 bases and J lost 2; bases outside the gene matches: 6. Germline-derived CDR1 and CDR2 are MDHEN and SYDVKM. Here the CDR3 DNA reads TGTGCCAGCAGTCCAAACAGGGGGTTCACAGATACGCAGTATTTT. It encodes CASSPNRGFTDTQYF.

The gene calls are TRBV28 and TRBJ1-6, with a tentative D call TRBD1 (5 bases). V was clipped by 5 bases and J by 4 bases, with 15 bases between them. The CDR3 covers 16 residues. The germline V gene encodes CDR1 MDHEN and CDR2 SYDVKM. In DNA, the CDR3 is TGTGCCAGCAGTGCGGGACCGACTCCTTATAATTCACCCCTCCACTTT. Amino acid sequence: CASSAGPTPYNSPLHF.

The genes are TRBV4-1 and TRBJ2-1; 13 nucleotides match TRBD2. The germline gives CDR1 MGHRA, CDR2 YSYEKL. J lost 7 bases, V lost 5 bases, and 14 bases had no gene match. The CDR3 has 18 residues. The CDR3 spells CASSKAGTSGRAMNEQFF. CDR3 nucleotides: TGCGCCAGCAGCAAAGCGGGCACTAGCGGGAGGGCCATGAATGAGCAGTTCTTC.

The J gene is TRBJ1-6, the V gene TRBV2; perhaps TRBD1 as D (6 bases). Germline loops: CDR1 SNHLY, CDR2 FYNNEI. Between the trimmed V and J ends, which lost 6 bases and 7 bases, there was a span of 10 bases. The CDR3 totals 13 residues. The CDR3 region has the DNA TGTGCCAGCAGAGGACAGATCAATTCACCCCTCCACTTT. Residues: CASRGQINSPLHF.